The 31 T cell receptor beta chains below were found in one sample sequenced in a study of blood T cells in healthy people across ages (dated by TCRdb to between 2015 and 2017). The method was 5' RACE. Sequencing was performed on an Illumina HiSeq 2500. A second about 7 to 11 cycle PCR used a sample-barcoded 5' primer and a J-beta primer mix. Through fastp at Q25 and MiXCR, TCRdb rebuilt clones from the public reads, retaining in-frame beta chains. Rows matching on CDR3 protein sequence are summarized as one entry with the most common DNA and genes. The sample includes 1.4 million or so distinct CDR3 sequences, with 40% to 45% observed a single time. Together, the top ten hold 4% of the sample. The sample taken for sequencing was blood. The receptors here all came from a woman under 30 in good health.

This clonotype was picked up one time. V and J are TRBV7-9 and TRBJ2-1; 7 bases align to TRBD1. Looked up from germline, CDR1 is SEHNR and CDR2 is FQNEAQ (reference sequence). V lost 6 bases and J lost 6; bases outside the gene matches: 11. CDR3 length equals 15 residues. The CDR3 spells CASSIKRSGGNEQFF. The CDR3 DNA reads TGTGCCAGCAGTATAAAACGGTCAGGGGGCAATGAGCAGTTCTTC.

This clonotype was counted a few times. The genes are TRBV2 and TRBJ1-5; D possibly corresponds to TRBD1 (6 bases). The CDR3 runs 15 residues. The germline V gene has CDR1 SNHLY and CDR2 FYNNEI. With 8 bases removed from V and 2 bases from J, the gap between germline ends came to 16 bases. DNA of the CDR3: TGTGCCAGCCAAAATTTTGCAGGGGGCAATCAGCCCCAGCATTTT. It yields the protein CASQNFAGGNQPQHF.

This clonotype was observed a handful of times. The chain employs TRBV7-9 and TRBJ1-2; D ambiguous. In germline, CDR1 is SEHNR, CDR2 FQNEAQ (reference sequence). This CDR3 spans 14 amino acids. V gave up 5 bases and J gave up 6 bases, with 16 bases separating them. Here the CDR3 reads CASSPVMSIDGYTF. Written as DNA, the CDR3 is TGTGCCAGCAGCCCTGTTATGTCGATTGATGGCTACACCTTC.

The chain has TRBV6-2 or TRBV6-3 and TRBJ2-1; TRBD2 matches at 8 bases. The DNA end is more similar to TRBJ2-7, so the J call may be wrong. The V gene's germline CDR1 is MNHEY and CDR2 SVGEGT. CDR3 length: 17 amino acids. As DNA, the CDR3 is TGTGCCAGCAGTGACCCTAGCGGGCGGAGCTCCTACAATGAGCAGTACTTC. Translated: CASSDPSGRSSYNEQYF.

This clonotype was counted between two and nine times. The chain carries TRBV20-1 and TRBJ2-1, with D possibly matching TRBD1 (5 bases). This CDR3 is built from 13 residues. From germline, CDR1 is DFQATT and CDR2 SNEGSKA (reference sequence). The ends were cut back, 0 bases at V and 8 bases at J, with 11 bases in the middle. The CDR3 loop is CSARDRFRDEQFF. CDR3 sequence (DNA): TGCAGTGCTAGAGACAGGTTCAGGGATGAGCAGTTCTTC.

The sample holds a few counts of this clonotype. V usage is TRBV4-3 and J usage is TRBJ1-2, with 7 bases that match TRBD1. The J segment lost 5 bases and the V segment lost 0 bases, leaving 3 bases of the junction unmatched. Germline CDR1 and CDR2: LGHNA and YSLEER. The CDR3 totals 14 residues. Here the CDR3 reads CASSQDWTGYGYTF. The CDR3, as DNA: TGCGCCAGCAGCCAAGATTGGACAGGATATGGCTACACCTTC.

This clonotype was detected only a few times. The rearrangement links TRBV5-6 to TRBJ2-5, with D possibly being TRBD1 or TRBD2 (5 bases each). This CDR3 contains 14 residues. From germline, CDR1 is SGHDT and CDR2 YYEEEE. The V end lost 2 bases, the J end lost 4 bases, and 12 bases lay between the germline ends. The CDR3 protein is CASSFRGTGETQYF. The CDR3 DNA sequence: TGTGCCAGCAGCTTCCGGGGCACGGGAGAGACCCAGTACTTC.

This chain joins TRBV2 and TRBJ2-7; D is possibly TRBD1 or TRBD2 (5 bases each). Trimming took 2 bases from V and 2 from J, leaving 10 bases between them. This CDR3 is 14 amino acids long. In germline, CDR1 is SNHLY, CDR2 FYNNEI. CDR3 DNA sequence: TGTGCCAGCAGTGAAACGGGACGGGCCTACGAGCAGTACTTC. Encoded protein: CASSETGRAYEQYF.

Notes on this clonotype: A much more abundant neighbour one base away suggests this may be a read error. V is TRBV20-1 and J is TRBJ2-3, with D possibly being TRBD1 (5 bases). The CDR3 has 15 residues. Germline V lookup: CDR1 DFQATT, CDR2 SNEGSKA (reference sequence). Trimming stripped 0 bases from V and 8 bases from J, with 18 bases between. The CDR3: CSARDTWGKAGTQYF. The CDR3 DNA reads as TGCAGTGCTAGAGATACGTGGGGCAAGGCAGGTACGCAGTATTTT.

The gene calls are TRBV6-2 or TRBV6-3 and TRBJ2-7; D assignment may be TRBD1 or TRBD2 (5 bases each). This CDR3 comprises 15 residues. CDR1 is MNHEY, CDR2 SVGEGT, per germline. Trimming pared 2 bases from V and 6 bases from J, leaving 17 bases between. The CDR3 here is CASSYRGRDASEQYF. The CDR3 DNA sequence: TGTGCCAGCAGTTACCGAGGCAGGGACGCAAGCGAGCAGTACTTC.

The DNA of the CDR3 is TGTGCCAGCAGTGATTTTGGGGGACTTACTCCGGGGACTGAAGCTTTCTTT. As protein: CASSDFGGLTPGTEAFF. V gene TRBV25-1 combines with J gene TRBJ1-1, with a tentative D call TRBD1 (5 bases). V was cut by 3 bases and J by 5 bases, with 22 bases left in between. The CDR3 loop spans 17 amino acids. The germline V gene has CDR1 MGHDK and CDR2 SYGVNS.

V and J are TRBV6-6 and TRBJ2-3, with 7 bases aligning to TRBD2. Germline CDR1 reads MNHNY; CDR2 reads SVGAGI (reference sequence). V lost 2 bases and J lost 2; bases outside the gene matches: 10. This CDR3 spans 17 amino acids. The CDR3 nucleotides are TGTGCCAGCAGTTACGAACGGTGGGGAGGGCCCACAGATACGCAGTATTTT. Translated: CASSYERWGGPTDTQYF.

The chain carries TRBV9 and TRBJ2-5, with D possibly TRBD1 on 5 matching bases. The CDR3 consists of 14 residues. The V end was cut by 6 bases, the J end by 11 bases, with 23 bases between. CDR1 and CDR2 (germline): SGDLS, YYNGEE. The CDR3 bases are TGTGCCAGCAAGGCGGACAATGGGTTGAATGAGCAGTACTTC. Translating gives CASKADNGLNEQYF.

With respect to this clonotype: A junction end diverges from the germline sequence, so it may reflect a read error. J is TRBJ2-3 and V is TRBV7-9, with 10 bases identical to TRBD2. Germline lookup yields CDR1 SEHNR and CDR2 FQNEAQ (reference sequence). CDR3 size: 17 residues. The DNA for the CDR3 is TGTGCCAGCAGATTAGGACTAGCGGTAGTAGGGACAGATACGCAGTATTTT. This gives the protein CASRLGLAVVGTDTQYF.

V and J are TRBV5-1 and TRBJ1-1; TRBD1 aligns across 7 bases. Unmatched junction bases numbered 8, after V lost 3 bases and J lost 0 bases. This CDR3 contains 16 residues. Germline values: CDR1 SGHRS, CDR2 YFSETQ. CDR3 loop: CASSSTGPSMNTEAFF. The DNA of the CDR3 is TGCGCCAGCAGCTCGACAGGGCCGAGTATGAACACTGAAGCTTTCTTT.

The J gene is TRBJ2-7, the V gene TRBV11-2, with D maybe TRBD2 (5 bases). Germline values: CDR1 SGHAT, CDR2 FQNNGV. The length of the CDR3 is 12 residues. Trimming cost V 5 bases and J 6 bases, with 11 bases left between them. The CDR3 DNA sequence: TGTGCCAGCAGCCCACCGGGGTCCGAGCAGTACTTC. This codes for CASSPPGSEQYF.

Comment on this clonotype: Germline and junction disagree at one end, which may indicate a read error. J is TRBJ2-7 and V is TRBV3-1; 14 bases are shared with TRBD2. Germline CDR1 and CDR2: LGHDT and YNNKEL (reference sequence). The CDR3 is made up of 18 amino acids. CDR3 coding DNA: TGTGCCACCGGACGACTAGCGGGGGGGCAACTCCCAGACAATGAGCAGTACTTT. Translation gives CATGRLAGGQLPDNEQYF.

This chain links TRBV20-1 with TRBJ2-1, with 7 bases fitting TRBD2. Germline V gene sequence: CDR1 DFQATT, CDR2 SNEGSKA (reference sequence). The V gene end was trimmed by 4 bases and the J gene end by 4 bases; junction bases not matched to a gene: 10. The CDR3 consists of 15 residues. Here the CDR3 reads CSANTGGTPYNEQFF. CDR3 DNA sequence: TGCAGTGCTAATACCGGGGGGACCCCGTACAATGAGCAGTTCTTC.

The J gene is TRBJ2-7, the V gene TRBV7-8, with 8 positions matching TRBD1. Looked up from germline, CDR1 is SGHVS and CDR2 is FQNEAQ. Losses at the gene ends were 5 bases for V and 2 bases for J; bases not matched to a gene: 8. The CDR3 consists of 15 residues. The CDR3 bases are TGTGCCAGCAGCGACCGGACAGGGATGACCTACGAGCAGTACTTC. The encoded protein is CASSDRTGMTYEQYF.

The CDR3 loop reads CSVGGGGNSPLHF. The CDR3 bases are TGCAGCGTTGGAGGGGGTGGCAATTCACCCCTCCACTTT. This rearrangement joins TRBV29-1 to TRBJ1-6; possibly TRBD1 for D (6 bases). Germline V gene lookup returns CDR1 SQVTM and CDR2 ANQGSEA. The CDR3 is 13 residues long. V was clipped by 4 bases and J by 7 bases, with 11 bases between them. Complete variable domain (other parts from reference TRBV29-1 and TRBJ1-6): SAVISQKPSRDICQRGTSLTIQCQVDSQVTMMFWYRQQPGQSLTLIATANQGSEATYESGFVIDKFPISRPNLTFSTLTVSNMSPEDSSIYLCSVGGGGNSPLHFGNGTRLTVT.

This chain uses TRBV28 with TRBJ1-5, with a weak D call TRBD1 (5 bases). CDR1 is MDHEN, CDR2 SYDVKM, per germline. Trimming stripped 7 bases from V and 9 bases from J, with 19 bases between. The CDR3 runs to 14 residues. The CDR3 loop reads CASTQGTPEWPQHF. The DNA for the CDR3 is TGTGCCAGCACCCAAGGGACGCCCGAATGGCCCCAGCATTTT.

This clonotype was detected a few times. This chain joins TRBV6-2 or TRBV6-3 and TRBJ2-1; TRBD2 matches 12 bases. This CDR3 has 19 residues. V was clipped by 5 bases and J by 0 bases; unmatched bases: 11. CDR1 and CDR2 from the germline V gene are MNHEY and SVGEGT. The CDR3 loop reads CASSQTSGGFSLSYNEQFF. DNA of the CDR3: TGTGCCAGCAGTCAAACTAGCGGGGGGTTCTCACTCTCCTACAATGAGCAGTTCTTC.

V usage is TRBV7-2 and J usage is TRBJ2-3; D uncertain. This CDR3 has 15 residues. V lost 2 bases and J lost 6, with 15 bases in between. Germline CDR1 SGHTA, CDR2 FQGNSA. The CDR3 sequence is CASSLWSLSEDTQYF. The CDR3 DNA reads TGTGCCAGCAGCTTATGGAGCCTCTCGGAGGATACGCAGTATTTT.

The V gene is TRBV10-3, the J gene TRBJ1-1; TRBD1 matches 8 bases. Germline CDR1 reads ENHRY; CDR2 reads SYGVKD. The CDR3 loop spans 12 amino acids. The J segment lost 4 bases and the V segment lost 7 bases, leaving 2 bases of the junction unmatched. CDR3 amino acids: CAIKTGVTEAFF. The CDR3 DNA is TGTGCCATCAAGACAGGGGTCACTGAAGCTTTCTTT.

This clonotype was seen only a few times. The rearrangement joins TRBV12-3 or TRBV12-4 to TRBJ2-7; 8 positions agree with TRBD1. The length of the CDR3 is 15 residues. With 5 bases clipped from V and 2 bases from J, the junction kept 8 bases outside the gene matches. The CDR3 loop reads CASSPGQGKTYEQYF. The DNA of the CDR3 is TGTGCCAGCAGTCCTGGACAGGGAAAGACCTACGAGCAGTACTTC.

This chain joins TRBV7-9 and TRBJ2-2, with D tentatively TRBD1 (5 bases). Trimming took 7 bases from V and 9 from J, leaving 21 bases between them. Germline lookup yields CDR1 SEHNR and CDR2 FQNEAQ (reference sequence). CDR3 length: 15 amino acids. CDR3 residues: CASTPVGQGWRELFF. The CDR3 DNA reads as TGTGCCAGCACCCCGGTCGGCCAGGGATGGCGGGAGCTGTTTTTT.

The chain is built from TRBV27 and TRBJ1-2; TRBD1 might be the D (5 bases). Germline loops: CDR1 MNHEY, CDR2 SMNVEV (reference sequence). This CDR3 spans 15 amino acids. V was clipped by 1 base and J by 2 bases, with 11 bases between them. The DNA for the CDR3 is TGTGCCAGCAGTTTATTGGGGGAAAGGAACTATGGCTACACCTTC. This encodes CASSLLGERNYGYTF.

The chain employs TRBV6-1 and TRBJ1-5, with D perhaps matching TRBD1 (5 bases). V dropped 10 bases and J dropped 0 bases, with 19 bases sitting between them. Germline-derived CDR1 and CDR2 are MNHNS and SASEGT. The CDR3 length is 16 residues. CDR3 sequence: CANTRRQGYSNQPQHF. CDR3 in DNA: TGTGCCAACACTCGCCGTCAGGGTTATAGCAATCAGCCCCAGCATTTT.

V gene TRBV4-3 combines with J gene TRBJ2-1; 10 bases map to TRBD2. This CDR3 is built from 14 residues. The trim removed 1 base at V and 9 bases at J, leaving 3 bases unmatched. The V gene's germline CDR1 is LGHNA and CDR2 YSLEER. In DNA, the CDR3 is TGCGCCAGCAGCCAAGGTATAGCGGGAGGTGAGCAGTTCTTC. Translation: CASSQGIAGGEQFF.

A word on this clonotype: A read error is possible here, since a much larger clone lies one base away. The J gene is TRBJ2-7, the V gene TRBV7-3; tentatively, D is TRBD2 (6 bases). This CDR3 spans 13 amino acids. The V gene lost 8 bases and the J gene lost 7 bases, with 18 bases spanning the gap. Germline CDR1 and CDR2: SGHTA and FQGTGA. In DNA form, the CDR3 reads TGTGCCAGCTCCGGGACTTTTTACAATGAGCAGTACTTC. It codes for CASSGTFYNEQYF.

This clonotype was counted a few times. V gene TRBV6-5 combines with J gene TRBJ1-4, with D tentatively TRBD1 (6 bases). V was cut by 4 bases and J by 4 bases, with 13 bases left in between. Per germline, CDR1 MNHEY and CDR2 SVGAGI. This CDR3 is built from 15 residues. This chain's CDR3 is CASSLQTGVNEKLFF. CDR3 coding DNA: TGTGCCAGCAGTTTACAGACAGGCGTTAATGAAAAACTGTTTTTT.